This T cell receptor beta chain originates from a study of T cells in Graves' hyperthyroidism and ophthalmopathy. Turning to the study itself: Specimen type is peripheral blood, collected at initial diagnosis prior to any treatment.

Notes on the study in general: Blood samples included most of the expanded thyroid clonotypes exceeding 0.001. Separating ophthalmopathy from stable hyperthyroidism was achieved by a 13 V-J model.

Researchers amplified the TCR beta CDR3 regions from RNA transcripts. In the first-round RT-PCR of the TCR CDR3, the HTBI primer set was used. TCRdb independently ran MiXCR on the multiplex PCR reads; one entry per CDR3 protein. The top ten hold more than 4.5% of the sample, which has roughly 500,000 distinct CDR3 sequences, approximately 13% seen once. Trimming shortened V by 4 bases and J by 4 bases, and 15 bases separated the two germline ends. Germline V gene sequence: CDR1 SGHRS, CDR2 YFSETQ. The CDR3 runs to 14 residues. Concerning this clonotype: Antigen unknown.

The receptor was isolated from a woman under 40 with Graves' hyperthyroidism that later progressed to Graves' ophthalmopathy. The specimen was blood. This chain joins TRBV5-1 and TRBJ2-7; tentative D call: TRBD1 (6 bases). CDR3 sequence reads: CASSNLPGAYEQYF. DNA for the CDR3: TGCGCCAGCAGCAACCTACCAGGGGCTTACGAGCAGTACTTC.